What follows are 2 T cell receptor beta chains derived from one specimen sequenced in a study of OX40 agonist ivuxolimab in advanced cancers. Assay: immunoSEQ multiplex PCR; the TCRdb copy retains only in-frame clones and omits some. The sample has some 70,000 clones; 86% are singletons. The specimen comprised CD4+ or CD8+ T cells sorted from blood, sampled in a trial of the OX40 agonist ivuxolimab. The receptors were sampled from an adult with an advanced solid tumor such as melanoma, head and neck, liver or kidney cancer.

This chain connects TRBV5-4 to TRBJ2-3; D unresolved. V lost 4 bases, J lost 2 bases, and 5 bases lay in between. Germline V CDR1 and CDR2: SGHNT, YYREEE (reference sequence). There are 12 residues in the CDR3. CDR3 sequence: CASSMTTDTQYF. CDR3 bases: TGTGCCAGCAGCATGACCACAGATACGCAGTATTTT.

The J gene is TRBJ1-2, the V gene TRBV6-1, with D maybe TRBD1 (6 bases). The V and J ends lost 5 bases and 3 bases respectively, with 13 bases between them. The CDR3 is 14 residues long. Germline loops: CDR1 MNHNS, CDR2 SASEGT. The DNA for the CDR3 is TGTGCCAGCAGTCCAACAGGGCAGGACTATGGCTACACCTTC. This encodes CASSPTGQDYGYTF.